The clone carrying this TCR beta chain was seen only once. Its antigen is still unknown. The data are from a study of cytomegalovirus exposure and HLA in healthy donors. Findings and caveats of the study: Productive status was seen about 90% or about 30% of the time for most TCR beta V segments in an earlier analysis. Roughly uniform depth of sequencing across donors was assumed in presence/absence analyses.

Amplification used 60 Vbeta primers and 13 Jbeta primers. Assay: immunoSEQ multiplex PCR; the TCRdb copy retains only in-frame clones and omits some. The sample holds some 140,000 clones, 65% to 75% seen once. The CDR3 contains 15 residues. J gave up 3 bases and V 7 bases, and 8 bases lay outside the gene matches. CDR1 and CDR2 from the germline V gene are MNHNY and SVGAGI (reference sequence). The origin of this receptor is a man younger than 35 in good health and CMV-seronegative. The sample taken for sequencing was PBMCs. This sequence joins TRBV6-6 and TRBJ2-7; 11 bases are shared with TRBD1. The CDR3 spells CASISPGTGGYEQYF. CDR3 in DNA: TGTGCCAGCATCTCACCAGGGACAGGGGGCTACGAGCAGTACTTC.